The clone carrying this T cell receptor (beta chain) was seen only once. Its antigen is still unknown. This entry is derived from a study of OX40 agonist ivuxolimab in advanced cancers. Prior autoimmune disease or systemic immunosuppression barred patients. Data came from immunoSEQ multiplex PCR; TCRdb stores just in-frame clones and leaves some out. Of around 23,000 clones in the sample, more than 80% were seen once. Study results and limitations: Still undetermined is the antigen specificity of the expanded peripheral T cells. Within 6 weeks, CD4+ and CD8+ blood T cells expanded clonally at 0.1 to 3.0 mg/kg. Some patients who did not respond also had low normalized T-cell clonal expansion.

The V end was cut by 3 bases, the J end by 7 bases, with 12 bases between. This CDR3 is built from 13 residues. Per the germline V gene, CDR1 is SEHNR and CDR2 is FQNEAQ (reference sequence). The sequence derives from an adult with an advanced solid tumor such as melanoma, head and neck, liver or kidney cancer. This chain joins TRBV7-9 and TRBJ1-2, with D unclear. Sequenced material: CD4+ or CD8+ T cells sorted from blood, taken in a trial of the OX40 agonist ivuxolimab. CDR3 sequence: CASSFPSGSGYTF. The CDR3 DNA reads as TGTGCCAGCAGCTTCCCGAGTGGTAGTGGCTACACCTTC.